The entry below gives a single TCR beta chain sequence along with its context. The sample belongs to a study of blood T cell repertoires in COVID-19. Sequencing was performed with immunoSEQ multiplex PCR; in TCRdb, only in-frame clones are kept and a portion is missing. The data hold approximately 110,000 clones, with approximately 85% observed a single time. After removal of 5 bases from V and 10 bases from J, the junction contained 14 bases not matched to a gene. The CDR3 covers 15 residues. Germline V CDR1 and CDR2: SGHNT, YENEEA. The source material was peripheral blood. This sequence joins TRBV11-3 and TRBJ2-1; 7 bases match TRBD2. This clonotype was sampled from an elderly woman with COVID-19, enrolled during active disease. Here the CDR3 reads CASSAGVGAGEEQFF. The CDR3 bases are TGTGCCAGCAGCGCCGGGGTCGGGGCGGGAGAGGAGCAGTTCTTC.